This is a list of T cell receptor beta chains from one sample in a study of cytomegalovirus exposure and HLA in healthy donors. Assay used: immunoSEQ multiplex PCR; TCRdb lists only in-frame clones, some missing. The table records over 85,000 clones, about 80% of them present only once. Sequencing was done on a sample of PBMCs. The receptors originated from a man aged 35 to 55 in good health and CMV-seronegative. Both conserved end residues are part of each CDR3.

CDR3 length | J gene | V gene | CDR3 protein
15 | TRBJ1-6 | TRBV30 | CAWSKGQARDSPLHF
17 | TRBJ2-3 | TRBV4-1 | CASSQDGAGGGTDTQYF
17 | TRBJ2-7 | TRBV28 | CASSLVASGMLSYEQYF
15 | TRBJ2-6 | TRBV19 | CASSNRGSGANVLTF
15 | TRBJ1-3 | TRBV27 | CASRPTGGFGNTIYF
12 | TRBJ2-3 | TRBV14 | CASSLNTDTQYF
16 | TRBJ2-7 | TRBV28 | CASSLFRGQGLYEQYF
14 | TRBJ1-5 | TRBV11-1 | CASSLRAGDQPQHF
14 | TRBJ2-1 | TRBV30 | CAFKGGQGYNEQFF
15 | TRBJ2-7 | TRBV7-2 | CASSKYSDSSYEQYF
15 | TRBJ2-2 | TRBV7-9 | CASSLGLAVTGELFF
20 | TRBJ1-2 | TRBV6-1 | CASSVFRQPSVGQKADGYTF
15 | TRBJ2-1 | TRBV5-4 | CASSFKLAGENEQFF
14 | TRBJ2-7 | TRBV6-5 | CASSYRVGSYEQYF
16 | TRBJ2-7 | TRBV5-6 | CASSRVGREDSYEQYF
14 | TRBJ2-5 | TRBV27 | CASSMGLAEKTQYF
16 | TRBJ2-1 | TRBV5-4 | CASSTRQGLFNNEQFF
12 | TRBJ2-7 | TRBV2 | CAATGQNYEQYF
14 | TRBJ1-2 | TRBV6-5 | CASTRSQGVGGYTF
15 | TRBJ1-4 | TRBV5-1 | CASSSGDKLGEKLFF
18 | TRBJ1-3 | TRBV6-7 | CASSYEEPPGGSGNTIYF
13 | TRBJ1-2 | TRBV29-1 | CSVGTVTNYGYTF
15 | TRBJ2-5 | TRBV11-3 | CASTRAGETTGTQYF
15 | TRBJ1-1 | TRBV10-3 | CAISLQGTLNTEAFF
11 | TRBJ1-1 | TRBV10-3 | CAISGNTEAFF
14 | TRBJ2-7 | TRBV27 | CASRPGQGNREQYF
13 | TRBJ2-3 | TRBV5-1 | CASSNPSSDTQYF
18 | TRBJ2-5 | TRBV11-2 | CASSLRVLASGGKETQYF